This T cell receptor beta chain was sequenced in a study of T cells in Graves' hyperthyroidism and ophthalmopathy. Across the study: Staff took peripheral blood when the initial diagnosis was made, before any treatment began. Findings of the study overall: The model forecast ophthalmopathy, anticipating it by a median around 6.9 months before onset. Separating ophthalmopathy from stable hyperthyroidism was achieved by a 13 V-J model.

Exclusion criteria comprised uncontrolled infection, other autoimmune disease, pregnancy or lactation. The CDR3 contains 14 residues. Trimming removed 8 bases at V and 6 bases at J, with 17 bases between. Germline loops: CDR1 MNHEY, CDR2 SMNVEV (reference sequence). This clonotype was counted a few times. Its specificity is not known. What was amplified from RNA transcripts were TCR beta CDR3 regions. First-round RT-PCR of the TCR CDR3 relied on the HTBI primer set. A single record per CDR3 protein comes from TCRdb applying MiXCR to the multiplex PCR reads. Of under 250,000 distinct CDR3 sequences listed, around 25% were seen once; the top ten hold roughly 35%.

Sequencing input: blood. The sequence came from a woman in her forties with Graves' ophthalmopathy. This chain uses TRBV27 with TRBJ1-5; D is perhaps TRBD1 (5 bases). The CDR3 loop reads CASALLGAGQPQHF. The DNA of the CDR3 is TGTGCCAGCGCCCTCTTAGGGGCGGGTCAGCCCCAGCATTTT.